A single sample gave rise to the 3 T cell receptor beta chains below, sequenced in a study of a mutant IDH1 vaccine in newly diagnosed glioma. Here immunoSEQ multiplex PCR was the method, and the copy in TCRdb shows in-frame clones only, minus some. The sample has about 54,000 clones; approximately 81% are singletons. Documented time point: baseline, week 1 (first vaccination visit). Treatment noted: pre-vaccination baseline after standard-of-care therapy. Here the sequenced sample was PBMCs, taken from a glioma patient treated with radiotherapy, temozolomide or both. The origin of the receptors is a young man with glioma.

The J gene is TRBJ2-7, the V gene TRBV9; 15 bases are a match to TRBD2. Germline V gene sequence: CDR1 SGDLS, CDR2 YYNGEE. The junction had 12 bases not matched to a gene; V was cut back by 2 bases and J by 3 bases. The CDR3 totals 19 residues. CDR3 sequence reads: CASSVGPGLAGGPGYEQYF. The CDR3 DNA reads TGTGCCAGCAGCGTCGGACCCGGACTAGCGGGAGGGCCAGGCTACGAGCAGTACTTC.

The genes are TRBV5-5 and TRBJ1-2, with 9 bases identical to TRBD1. Germline CDR1 is SGHKS and CDR2 is YYEKEE (reference sequence). The J segment lost 8 bases and the V segment lost 5 bases, leaving 1 base of the junction unmatched. The CDR3 totals 11 residues. CDR3 sequence: CASRTGGGYTF. The DNA for the CDR3 is TGTGCCAGCAGAACAGGGGGCGGCTACACCTTC.

A few counts support this clone. The chain employs TRBV5-4 and TRBJ2-5, with 11 bases lining up with TRBD2. Germline CDR1 and CDR2: SGHNT and YYREEE (reference sequence). Trimming took 1 base from V and 5 from J; bases not matched to a gene: 4. This CDR3 region has 15 residues. In DNA, the CDR3 is TGTGCCAGCAGCTTGTCGGCTAGCGGGGGGGAGACCCAGTACTTC. The encoded protein is CASSLSASGGETQYF. The variable domain in full, completed from reference TRBV5-4 and TRBJ2-5, reads ETGVTQSPTHLIKTRGQQVTLRCSSQSGHNTVSWYQQALGQGPQFIFQYYREEENGRGNFPPRFSGLQFPNYSSELNVNALELDDSALYLCASSLSASGGETQYFGPGTRLLVL.